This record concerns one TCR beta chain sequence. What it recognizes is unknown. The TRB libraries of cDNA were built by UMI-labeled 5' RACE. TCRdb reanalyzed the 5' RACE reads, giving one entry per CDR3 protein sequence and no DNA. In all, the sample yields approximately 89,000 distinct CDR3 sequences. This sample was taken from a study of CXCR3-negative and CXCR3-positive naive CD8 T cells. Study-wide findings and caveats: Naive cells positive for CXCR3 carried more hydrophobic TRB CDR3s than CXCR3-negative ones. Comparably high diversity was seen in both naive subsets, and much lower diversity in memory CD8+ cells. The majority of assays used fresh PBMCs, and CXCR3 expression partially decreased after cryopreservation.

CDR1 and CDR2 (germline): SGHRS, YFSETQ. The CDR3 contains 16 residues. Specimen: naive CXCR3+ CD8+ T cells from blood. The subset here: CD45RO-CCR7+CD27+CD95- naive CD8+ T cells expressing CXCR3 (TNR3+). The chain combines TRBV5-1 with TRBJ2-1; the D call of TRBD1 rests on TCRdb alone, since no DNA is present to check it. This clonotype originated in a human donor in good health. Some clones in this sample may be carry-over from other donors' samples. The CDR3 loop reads CASSPRDRASYNEQFF.